The 18 T cell receptor beta chains in this list originate from one sample, sequenced in a study of T cell responses to AZD1222 COVID-19 vaccine. TCRdb's table, derived via immunoSEQ multiplex PCR, lists solely in-frame clones and lacks some. Of about 150,000 clones in the sample, more than 85% were seen once. This specimen consisted of peripheral blood, obtained 28 days after the second AZD1222 dose. Receptor source: an adult who received the AZD1222 COVID-19 vaccine.

This clone was counted once. The chain couples TRBV5-1 to TRBJ2-3; possibly TRBD2 for D (5 bases). Between the trimmed V and J ends, which lost 0 bases and 0 bases, there was a span of 8 bases. The CDR3 extends over 15 amino acids. The germline CDR1 and CDR2 sequences are SGHRS and YFSETQ. This chain's CDR3 is CASSLVGGSTDTQYF. Written as DNA, the CDR3 is TGCGCCAGCAGCTTGGTGGGCGGGAGCACAGATACGCAGTATTTT.

The rearrangement links TRBV30 to TRBJ1-4; possible D gene TRBD1, 6 bases. V was shortened by 7 bases and J by 6 bases, with 12 bases between the two germline ends. Germline V gene lookup returns CDR1 GTSNPN and CDR2 SVGIG (reference sequence). This CDR3 contains 12 residues. The chain's CDR3 is CALGGGYEKLFF. CDR3 coding DNA: TGTGCCTTAGGAGGGGGATATGAAAAACTGTTTTTT.

This clone was observed once. The rearrangement uses TRBV4-2 and TRBJ2-1; D gene ambiguous. From germline, CDR1 is LGHNA and CDR2 YNFKEQ. Trimming took off 1 base at V and 6 bases at J, with 13 bases between the two ends. The CDR3 has 15 residues. The DNA of the CDR3 is TGTGCCAGCAGCCAAGCCCTCACGGGTGGCAATGAGCAGTTCTTC. Translating gives CASSQALTGGNEQFF.

The chain combines TRBV7-2 with TRBJ2-7, with 9 nucleotides matching TRBD2. This CDR3 has 15 residues. With V trimmed by 3 bases and J by 0 bases, 3 bases remained unmatched. Germline V gene lookup returns CDR1 SGHTA and CDR2 FQGNSA. The CDR3 loop reads CASSFFSGGSYEQYF. For the CDR3, the DNA is TGTGCCAGCAGCTTCTTTAGCGGGGGCTCCTACGAGCAGTACTTC.

The chain is built from TRBV5-6 and TRBJ1-1; TRBD1 is a possible D gene (5 bases). The CDR3 has 11 residues. V gave up 7 bases and J gave up 7 bases, with 11 bases separating them. Germline V gene sequence: CDR1 SGHDT, CDR2 YYEEEE. CDR3 bases: TGTGCCAGCTCCACGGGGGTTGAAGCTTTCTTT. Protein product: CASSTGVEAFF.

The chain uses TRBV5-5 and TRBJ2-1; 7 positions match TRBD2. The CDR3 length is 15 residues. J was trimmed by 8 bases and V by 0 bases; bases with no gene match: 8. Germline V gives CDR1 SGHKS, CDR2 YYEKEE (reference sequence). The CDR3: CASSLGLADGDEQFF. The CDR3 DNA sequence: TGTGCCAGCAGCTTGGGCCTAGCGGACGGGGATGAGCAGTTCTTC.

The chain has TRBV5-5 and TRBJ1-2; D is ambiguous. CDR1 is SGHKS, CDR2 YYEKEE, per germline (reference sequence). Between the trimmed V and J ends, which lost 0 bases and 2 bases, there was a span of 8 bases. The CDR3 spans 14 residues. Here the CDR3 reads CASSLVSQNYGYTF. DNA for the CDR3: TGTGCCAGCAGCTTGGTTTCCCAGAACTATGGCTACACCTTC.

The V and J genes are TRBV5-4 and TRBJ2-1; D unclear. The V gene's germline CDR1 is SGHNT and CDR2 YYREEE (reference sequence). With 8 bases removed from V and 8 bases from J, the gap between germline ends came to 14 bases. CDR3 length: 12 residues. CDR3 nucleotides: TGTGCCAGTGCCGTCATTGGGGATGAGCAGTTCTTC. This gives the protein CASAVIGDEQFF.

The chain combines TRBV15 with TRBJ2-5; the match to TRBD1 covers 9 bases. Germline V gene data show CDR1 as LNHNV and CDR2 as YYDKDF (reference sequence). This CDR3 comprises 18 residues. The V segment lost 0 bases and the J segment 1 base; nucleotides outside the gene matches: 9. As DNA, the CDR3 is TGTGCCACCAGCAGAGACCCGCCGGGACAGGGCTTCCAAGAGACCCAGTACTTC. It is translated as CATSRDPPGQGFQETQYF. The whole variable domain, filled in from reference TRBV15 and TRBJ2-5, reads DAMVIQNPRYQVTQFGKPVTLSCSQTLNHNVMYWYQQKSSQAPKLLFHYYDKDFNNEADTPDNFQSRRPNTSFCFLDIRSPGLGDTAMYLCATSRDPPGQGFQETQYFGPGTRLLVL.

The J gene is TRBJ2-1, the V gene TRBV7-2, with 10 bases identical to TRBD2. This CDR3 has 18 residues. The trim removed 4 bases at V and 6 bases at J, leaving 15 bases unmatched. Germline values: CDR1 SGHTA, CDR2 FQGNSA. CDR3 sequence: CASSSSRKAGGPFNEQFF. In DNA form, the CDR3 reads TGTGCCAGCAGCTCTAGTCGTAAAGCGGGAGGGCCTTTCAATGAGCAGTTCTTC. Based on the CDR3 plus reference TRBV7-2 and TRBJ2-1, the full variable domain is GAGVSQSPSNKVTEKGKDVELRCDPISGHTALYWYRQSLGQGLEFLIYFQGNSAPDKSGLPSDRFSAERTGGSVSTLTIQRTQQEDSAVYLCASSSSRKAGGPFNEQFFGPGTRLTVL.

This chain joins TRBV10-2 and TRBJ1-1, with D possibly matching TRBD1 (5 bases). Trimming took 4 bases from V and 8 from J, leaving 20 bases between them. CDR1 WSHSY and CDR2 SAAADI come from the germline V gene. The CDR3 runs 15 residues. Here the CDR3 DNA reads TGCGCCAGCAGTGGGGCAGGGTTAGTATTTTTGGAAGCTTTCTTT. Translated: CASSGAGLVFLEAFF.

Concerning this clone: Other DNA sequences in the same sample also yield this CDR3. This sequence joins TRBV6-5 and TRBJ1-1; D unresolved. Germline CDR1 and CDR2: MNHEY and SVGAGI. This CDR3 contains 13 residues. V gave up 2 bases and J gave up 1 base, with 5 bases separating them. CDR3 sequence: CASSYRGNTEAFF. CDR3 bases: TGTGCCAGCAGTTACCGAGGGAACACTGAAGCTTTCTTT.

This chain uses TRBV27 with TRBJ1-2; 8 bases align to TRBD1. This CDR3 has 16 residues. Germline lookup yields CDR1 MNHEY and CDR2 SMNVEV (reference sequence). V lost 2 bases and J lost 4; bases outside the gene matches: 9. The CDR3 region is CASSLQAGGALYGYTF. The CDR3 coding sequence is TGTGCCAGCAGTTTACAGGCAGGGGGCGCGCTCTATGGCTACACCTTC.

V and J are TRBV4-1 and TRBJ1-2; D is perhaps TRBD1 (6 bases). Trimming removed 5 bases at V and 5 bases at J, with 18 bases between. Germline CDR1 reads MGHRA; CDR2 reads YSYEKL. The CDR3 spans 15 residues. DNA of the CDR3: TGCGCCAGCAGCACGCGGAGATCAGGGGTGTATGGCTACACCTTC. Translating gives CASSTRRSGVYGYTF.

This chain links TRBV18 with TRBJ1-3, with D perhaps TRBD1 (5 bases). This CDR3 contains 16 residues. CDR1 is KGHSH, CDR2 LQKENI, per germline. Trimming took 3 bases from V and 4 from J, leaving 16 bases between them. The CDR3: CASSPSGRGDGNTIYF. The CDR3 DNA follows: TGTGCCAGCTCACCTTCGGGTAGGGGAGACGGAAACACCATATATTTT.

J is TRBJ2-1 and V is TRBV28; D may be TRBD1 (6 bases). The CDR3 consists of 19 residues. Per the germline V gene, CDR1 is MDHEN and CDR2 is SYDVKM. V lost 4 bases and J lost 1, with 23 bases in between. The CDR3 region has the DNA TGTGCCAGCAGTTCCTTTTCGGACAGTCGCCCAAATTCCTACAATGAGCAGTTCTTC. It specifies CASSSFSDSRPNSYNEQFF.

V gene TRBV6-6 combines with J gene TRBJ2-1, with 13 nucleotides matching TRBD2. Trimming took 4 bases from V and 6 from J; bases not matched to a gene: 6. The CDR3 extends over 16 amino acids. Germline loops: CDR1 MNHNY, CDR2 SVGAGI (reference sequence). CDR3 sequence: CASSWDGTSGTNEQFF. CDR3 in DNA: TGTGCCAGCAGTTGGGACGGGACTAGCGGGACCAATGAGCAGTTCTTC.

Turning to this clone: One end of the junction varies from germline; a read error may be responsible. V gene TRBV7-7 combines with J gene TRBJ1-4; TRBD1 agrees at 10 bases. CDR3 length: 15 residues. From germline, CDR1 is SSHAT and CDR2 FNYEAQ (reference sequence). CDR3 in amino acids: CASSPGTGVGEKLFF. In DNA form, the CDR3 reads TGTGCTAGCAGCCCCGGGACAGGGGTAGGAGAAAAACTGTTTTTT. The full variable domain, in which reference TRBV7-7 and TRBJ1-4 provide the parts outside the CDR3, is GAGVSQSPRYKVTKRGQDVTLRCDPISSHATLYWYQQALGQGPEFLTYFNYEAQPDKSGLPSDRFSAERPEGSISTLTIQRTEQRDSAMYRCASSPGTGVGEKLFFGSGTQLSVL.